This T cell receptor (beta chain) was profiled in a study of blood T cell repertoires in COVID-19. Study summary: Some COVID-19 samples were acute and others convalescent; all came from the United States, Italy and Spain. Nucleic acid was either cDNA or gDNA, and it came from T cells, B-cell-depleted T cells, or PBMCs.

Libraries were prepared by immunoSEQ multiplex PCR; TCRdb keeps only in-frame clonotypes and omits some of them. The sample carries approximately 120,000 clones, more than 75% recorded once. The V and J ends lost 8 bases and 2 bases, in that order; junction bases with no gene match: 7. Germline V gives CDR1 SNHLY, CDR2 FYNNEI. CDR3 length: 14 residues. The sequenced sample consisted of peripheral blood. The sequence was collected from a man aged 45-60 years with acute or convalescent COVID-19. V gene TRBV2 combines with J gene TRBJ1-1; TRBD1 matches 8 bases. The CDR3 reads CASRRTGINTEAFF. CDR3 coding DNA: TGTGCCAGCCGTCGGACAGGGATAAACACTGAAGCTTTCTTT.